The 27 T cell receptor beta chains in this list originate from one sample, sequenced in a study of T cells expressing NK-cell markers. After re-calling the 5' RACE reads, TCRdb lists one entry per CDR3 protein, DNA absent. The sample holds roughly 390,000 distinct CDR3 sequences. Sample: blood T cells: a sorted CD56 or NKG2C T cell subset, CD4+ or CD8+ T cells, or bulk PBMC T cells (not recorded which). The source is a woman aged 45 to 65 in good health.

This chain's CDR3 is CASSGRQGKETQYF. This chain uses TRBV27 with TRBJ2-5; TCRdb returns TRBD2, unconfirmable since there is no DNA. This CDR3 is built from 14 residues. Germline lookup yields CDR1 MNHEY and CDR2 SMNVEV (reference sequence).

The rearrangement links TRBV20-1 to TRBJ1-5; TCRdb designates TRBD1, a call that cannot be tested without DNA. Per germline, CDR1 DFQATT and CDR2 SNEGSKA (reference sequence). CDR3 length: 15 amino acids. The CDR3 loop reads CSARPTTGANQPQHF.

The V and J genes are TRBV20-1 and TRBJ1-3. This CDR3 is built from 16 residues. From germline, CDR1 is DFQATT and CDR2 SNEGSKA (reference sequence). This CDR3 is CSARDSSGRAGNTIYF.

The V and J genes are TRBV4-2 and TRBJ2-1; TCRdb calls TRBD1, which cannot be checked without DNA. CDR3 size: 15 residues. Germline V gene data show CDR1 as LGHNA and CDR2 as YNFKEQ. The CDR3: CASSQAGQGLHEQFF.

The chain joins TRBV28 to TRBJ2-3; with no DNA, the TCRdb D assignment of TRBD2 cannot be verified. The CDR3 length is 18 residues. From germline, CDR1 is MDHEN and CDR2 SYDVKM. The CDR3 protein is CASSPPKLSGRHEDTQYF. The full variable domain, with the rest looked up from reference TRBV28 and TRBJ2-3, is DVKVTQSSRYLVKRTGEKVFLECVQDMDHENMFWYRQDPGLGLRLIYFSYDVKMKEKGDIPEGYSVSREKKERFSLILESASTNQTSMYLCASSPPKLSGRHEDTQYFGPGTRLTVL.

V gene TRBV30 combines with J gene TRBJ2-5; the D call of TRBD2 rests on TCRdb alone, since no DNA is present to check it. The CDR3 loop spans 12 amino acids. Germline V lookup: CDR1 GTSNPN, CDR2 SVGIG (reference sequence). This CDR3 reads CAWSVGPLTQYF.

The rearrangement joins TRBV5-5 to TRBJ1-6; TCRdb reports TRBD1, a call that lacks DNA to check it against. CDR3 length: 15 amino acids. Looked up from germline, CDR1 is SGHKS and CDR2 is YYEKEE (reference sequence). The CDR3 protein is CASSAQQGRNSPLHF.

This chain links TRBV18 with TRBJ2-5. From germline, CDR1 is KGHSH and CDR2 LQKENI. The CDR3 has 14 residues. The CDR3 here is CASSPMAGQETQYF.

CDR3 sequence: CASSPIIAGDEQFF. The V and J genes are TRBV5-5 and TRBJ2-1; checking the TCRdb D call of TRBD2 is not possible without DNA. The CDR3 is 14 residues long. Germline V lookup: CDR1 SGHKS, CDR2 YYEKEE (reference sequence). The full variable domain, in which reference TRBV5-5 and TRBJ2-1 provide the parts outside the CDR3, is DAGVTQSPTHLIKTRGQQVTLRCSPISGHKSVSWYQQVLGQGPQFIFQYYEKEERGRGNFPDRFSARQFPNYSSELNVNALLLGDSALYLCASSPIIAGDEQFFGPGTRLTVL.

The rearrangement links TRBV18 to TRBJ1-2; TCRdb indicates TRBD1, and absent DNA this call remains unverified. This CDR3 spans 13 amino acids. Germline CDR1 and CDR2: KGHSH and LQKENI. The CDR3 region is CASSQGVDYGYTF. Combining the CDR3 with reference TRBV18 and TRBJ1-2 gives the whole variable domain NAGVMQNPRHLVRRRGQEARLRCSPMKGHSHVYWYRQLPEEGLKFMVYLQKENIIDESGMPKERFSAEFPKEGPSILRIQQVVRGDSAAYFCASSQGVDYGYTFGSGTRLTVV.

The chain joins TRBV24-1 to TRBJ2-5; TCRdb reports TRBD1, a call that lacks DNA to check it against. In germline, CDR1 is KGHDR, CDR2 SFDVKD. This CDR3 comprises 15 residues. CDR3 amino acids: CATSAKTGPGETQYF.

V gene TRBV5-6 combines with J gene TRBJ2-5. Germline values: CDR1 SGHDT, CDR2 YYEEEE. This CDR3 has 16 residues. CDR3 loop: CASSLDPAARQETQYF.

The chain employs TRBV10-3 and TRBJ2-7; TCRdb lists TRBD1, though no DNA is available to test this call. CDR3 length equals 13 residues. Looked up from germline, CDR1 is ENHRY and CDR2 is SYGVKD. CDR3 in amino acids: CAIRQGQTYEQYF.

This chain connects TRBV3-1 to TRBJ2-2. Per the germline V gene, CDR1 is LGHDT and CDR2 is YNNKEL (reference sequence). There are 15 residues in the CDR3. Here the CDR3 reads CASSQEVGGRGELFF.

J is TRBJ1-5 and V is TRBV7-8; with no DNA, the TCRdb D assignment of TRBD1 cannot be verified. Germline V CDR1 and CDR2: SGHVS, FQNEAQ. CDR3 length equals 16 residues. CDR3 sequence reads: CASSFVGPADNQPQHF. Complete variable domain (other parts from reference TRBV7-8 and TRBJ1-5): GAGVSQSPRYKVAKRGQDVALRCDPISGHVSLFWYQQALGQGPEFLTYFQNEAQLDKSGLPSDRFFAERPEGSVSTLKIQRTQQEDSAVYLCASSFVGPADNQPQHFGDGTRLSIL.

The CDR3 sequence: CASSYSQQGGHEQYF. The J gene is TRBJ2-7, the V gene TRBV6-6; absent DNA, TCRdb's TRBD1 call cannot be checked. CDR1 MNHNY and CDR2 SVGAGI come from the germline V gene (reference sequence). This CDR3 is 15 amino acids long.

The chain is built from TRBV21-1 and TRBJ1-2; TCRdb's D call of TRBD1 is untestable without DNA. TRBV21-1 is annotated as a pseudogene. CDR3 length: 14 residues. The CDR3 loop reads CASSKDGTARGYTF.

This rearrangement joins TRBV9 to TRBJ2-5; TCRdb gives TRBD2 as the D gene, but with no DNA this cannot be confirmed. CDR1 is SGDLS and CDR2 is YYNGEE in the germline V gene. The CDR3 has 16 amino acids. The CDR3 is CASSSGLARYQETQYF. Together with reference TRBV9 and TRBJ2-5, the CDR3 gives the full variable domain: DSGVTQTPKHLITATGQRVTLRCSPRSGDLSVYWYQQSLDQGLQFLIQYYNGEERAKGNILERFSAQQFPDLHSELNLSSLELGDSALYFCASSSGLARYQETQYFGPGTRLLVL.

The CDR3: CASSLVGRAGNEQFF. The rearrangement uses TRBV11-3 and TRBJ2-1; checking the TCRdb D call of TRBD2 is not possible without DNA. This CDR3 region has 15 residues. Germline V gene data show CDR1 as SGHNT and CDR2 as YENEEA. Complete variable domain (other parts from reference TRBV11-3 and TRBJ2-1): EAGVVQSPRYKIIEKKQPVAFWCNPISGHNTLYWYLQNLGQGPELLIRYENEEAVDDSQLPKDRFSAERLKGVDSTLKIQPAELGDSAVYLCASSLVGRAGNEQFFGPGTRLTVL.

The genes are TRBV29-1 and TRBJ1-1; with no DNA, the TCRdb D assignment of TRBD1 cannot be verified. CDR3 size: 13 residues. Germline V gene lookup returns CDR1 SQVTM and CDR2 ANQGSEA. CDR3: CSVELGQGAGAFF.

The V and J genes are TRBV20-1 and TRBJ2-3. CDR1 is DFQATT, CDR2 SNEGSKA, per germline (reference sequence). CDR3 length equals 16 residues. This CDR3 reads CSASRREAFVTDTQYF.

The gene calls are TRBV2 and TRBJ1-1; TCRdb returns TRBD1, unconfirmable since there is no DNA. Germline V gene data show CDR1 as SNHLY and CDR2 as FYNNEI. This CDR3 is built from 17 residues. Here the CDR3 reads CASSEAPGLGGNTEAFF.

This rearrangement joins TRBV7-8 to TRBJ2-2; lacking DNA, the TRBD1 call made by TCRdb goes unchecked. CDR1 and CDR2 (germline): SGHVS, FQNEAQ. The CDR3 runs to 13 residues. CDR3 sequence reads: CASSLDRTGELFF. Full variable domain (outside the CDR3, taken from reference TRBV7-8 and TRBJ2-2): GAGVSQSPRYKVAKRGQDVALRCDPISGHVSLFWYQQALGQGPEFLTYFQNEAQLDKSGLPSDRFFAERPEGSVSTLKIQRTQQEDSAVYLCASSLDRTGELFFGEGSRLTVL.

The chain links TRBV29-1 to TRBJ1-3; there is no DNA to check the TCRdb D call of TRBD1. The CDR3 runs to 13 residues. The germline V gene has CDR1 SQVTM and CDR2 ANQGSEA. The CDR3 is CSVRQGHGNTIYF.

The chain employs TRBV11-3 and TRBJ2-1. The germline V gene encodes CDR1 SGHNT and CDR2 YENEEA. The CDR3 extends over 15 amino acids. The CDR3 sequence: CASSFEWSEHNEQFF. Full variable domain (outside the CDR3, taken from reference TRBV11-3 and TRBJ2-1): EAGVVQSPRYKIIEKKQPVAFWCNPISGHNTLYWYLQNLGQGPELLIRYENEEAVDDSQLPKDRFSAERLKGVDSTLKIQPAELGDSAVYLCASSFEWSEHNEQFFGPGTRLTVL.

V and J are TRBV5-1 and TRBJ1-1; TCRdb reports TRBD1, a call that lacks DNA to check it against. There are 14 residues in the CDR3. The V gene's germline CDR1 is SGHRS and CDR2 YFSETQ. CDR3 region: CASSLISRDTEAFF.

This chain connects TRBV5-5 to TRBJ2-1; TCRdb lists TRBD1, though no DNA is available to test this call. The CDR3 extends over 16 amino acids. CDR1 is SGHKS and CDR2 is YYEKEE in the germline V gene (reference sequence). The CDR3: CASSPEVNWGDLEQFF.